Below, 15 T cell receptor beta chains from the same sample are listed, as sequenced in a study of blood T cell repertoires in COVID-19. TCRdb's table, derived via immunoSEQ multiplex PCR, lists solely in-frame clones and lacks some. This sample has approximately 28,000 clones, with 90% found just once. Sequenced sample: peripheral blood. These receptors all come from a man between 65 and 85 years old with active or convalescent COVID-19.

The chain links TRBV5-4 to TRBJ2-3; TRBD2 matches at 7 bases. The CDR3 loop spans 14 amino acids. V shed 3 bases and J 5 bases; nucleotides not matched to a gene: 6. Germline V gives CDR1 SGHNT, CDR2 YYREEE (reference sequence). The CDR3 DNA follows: TGTGCCAGCAGCTCGGGGGGTGGAATAGATACGCAGTATTTT. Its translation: CASSSGGGIDTQYF.

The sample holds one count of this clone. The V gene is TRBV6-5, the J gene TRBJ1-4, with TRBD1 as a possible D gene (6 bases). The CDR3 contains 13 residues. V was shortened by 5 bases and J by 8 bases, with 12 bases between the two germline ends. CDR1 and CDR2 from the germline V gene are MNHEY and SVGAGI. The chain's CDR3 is CASSLGALEKLFF. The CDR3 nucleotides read TGTGCCAGCAGTCTGGGGGCGCTGGAAAAACTGTTTTTT.

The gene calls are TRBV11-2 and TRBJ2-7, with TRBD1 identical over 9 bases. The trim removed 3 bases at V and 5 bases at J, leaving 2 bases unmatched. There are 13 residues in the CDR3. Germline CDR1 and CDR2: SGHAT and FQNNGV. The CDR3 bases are TGTGCCAGCAGCTTGGACAGGGGCCACGAGCAGTACTTC. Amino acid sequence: CASSLDRGHEQYF.

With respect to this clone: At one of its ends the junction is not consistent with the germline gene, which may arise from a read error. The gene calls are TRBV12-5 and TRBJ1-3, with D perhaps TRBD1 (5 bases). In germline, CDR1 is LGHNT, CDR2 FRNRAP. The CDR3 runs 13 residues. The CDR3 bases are TGTGCTAGTGGTTTGGGGTCACTCCTCAAAGGGGATTTT. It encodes CASGLGSLLKGDF.

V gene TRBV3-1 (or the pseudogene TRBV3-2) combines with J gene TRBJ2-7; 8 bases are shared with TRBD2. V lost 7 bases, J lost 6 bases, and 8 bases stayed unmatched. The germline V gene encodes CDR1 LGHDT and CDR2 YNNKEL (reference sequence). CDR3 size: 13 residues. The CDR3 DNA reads TGTGCCAGCACCGACGGGGGGGCCGGCGAGCAGTACTTC. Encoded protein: CASTDGGAGEQYF.

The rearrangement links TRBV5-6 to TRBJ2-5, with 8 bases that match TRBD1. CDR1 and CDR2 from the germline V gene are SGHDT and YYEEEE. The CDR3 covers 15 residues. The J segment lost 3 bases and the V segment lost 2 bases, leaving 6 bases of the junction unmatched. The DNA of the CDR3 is TGTGCCAGCAGCTTTGGGACAGGAAAAAAAGAGACCCAGTACTTC. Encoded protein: CASSFGTGKKETQYF. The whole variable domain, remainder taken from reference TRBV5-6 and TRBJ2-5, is DAGVTQSPTHLIKTRGQQVTLRCSPKSGHDTVSWYQQALGQGPQFIFQYYEEEERQRGNFPDRFSGHQFPNYSSELNVNALLLGDSALYLCASSFGTGKKETQYFGPGTRLLVL.

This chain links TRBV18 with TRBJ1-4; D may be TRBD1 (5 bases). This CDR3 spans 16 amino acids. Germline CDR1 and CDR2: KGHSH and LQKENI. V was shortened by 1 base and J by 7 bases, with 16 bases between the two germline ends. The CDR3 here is CASSPQVGTFSEKLFF. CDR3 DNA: TGTGCCAGCTCACCACAAGTCGGGACTTTCAGTGAAAAACTGTTTTTT.

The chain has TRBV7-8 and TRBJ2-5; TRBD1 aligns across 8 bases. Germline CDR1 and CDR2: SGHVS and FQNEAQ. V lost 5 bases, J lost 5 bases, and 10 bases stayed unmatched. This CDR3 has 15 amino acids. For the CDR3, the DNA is TGTGCCAGCAGCCTCCCCGGACAGGGTCGGGAGACCCAGTACTTC. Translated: CASSLPGQGRETQYF.

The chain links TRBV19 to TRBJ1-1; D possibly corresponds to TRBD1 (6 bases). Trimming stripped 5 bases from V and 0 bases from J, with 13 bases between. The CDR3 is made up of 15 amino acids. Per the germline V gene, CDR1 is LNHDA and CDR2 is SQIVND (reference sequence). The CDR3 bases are TGTGCCAGTAGTCCAGTAGGGGGTATGAACACTGAAGCTTTCTTT. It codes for CASSPVGGMNTEAFF.

CDR3 region: CASSRPSGGPGAPLHF. CDR3 DNA sequence: TGTGCCAGCAGCCGACCGAGCGGGGGCCCGGGGGCGCCCCTCCACTTT. The V call is TRBV7-9, the J call TRBJ1-6; weak D call: TRBD1 (6 bases). CDR1 is SEHNR, CDR2 FQNEAQ, per germline (reference sequence). This CDR3 comprises 16 residues. Trimming took 5 bases from V and 13 from J, leaving 24 bases between them.

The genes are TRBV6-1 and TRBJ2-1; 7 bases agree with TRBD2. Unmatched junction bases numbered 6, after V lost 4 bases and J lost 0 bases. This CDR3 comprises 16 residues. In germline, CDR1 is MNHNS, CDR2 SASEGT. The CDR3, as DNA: TGTGCCAGCAGTGGGGGAGGGTCGGGCTCCTACAATGAGCAGTTCTTC. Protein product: CASSGGGSGSYNEQFF.

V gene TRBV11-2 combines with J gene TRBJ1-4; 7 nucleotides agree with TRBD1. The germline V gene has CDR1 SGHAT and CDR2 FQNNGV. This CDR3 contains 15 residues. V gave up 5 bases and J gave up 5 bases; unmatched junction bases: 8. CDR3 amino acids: CASSPMGQPNEKLFF. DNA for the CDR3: TGTGCCAGCAGCCCCATGGGACAGCCAAATGAAAAACTGTTTTTT. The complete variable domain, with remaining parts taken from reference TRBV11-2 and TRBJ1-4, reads EAGVAQSPRYKIIEKRQSVAFWCNPISGHATLYWYQQILGQGPKLLIQFQNNGVVDDSQLPKDRFSAERLKGVDSTLKIQPAKLEDSAVYLCASSPMGQPNEKLFFGSGTQLSVL.

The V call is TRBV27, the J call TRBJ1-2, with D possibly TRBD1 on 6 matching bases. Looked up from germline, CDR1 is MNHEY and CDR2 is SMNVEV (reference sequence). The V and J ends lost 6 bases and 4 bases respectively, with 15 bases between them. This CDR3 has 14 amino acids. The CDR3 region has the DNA TGTGCCAGCAGGTCCGGGGGGGCCGGCTATGGCTACACCTTC. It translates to CASRSGGAGYGYTF.

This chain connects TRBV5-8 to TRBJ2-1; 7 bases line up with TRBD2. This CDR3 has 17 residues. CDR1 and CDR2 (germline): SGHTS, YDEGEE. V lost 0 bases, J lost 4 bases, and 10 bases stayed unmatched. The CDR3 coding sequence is TGTGCCAGCAGCTTGGACGGACGGGACTACCGATACAATGAGCAGTTCTTC. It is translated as CASSLDGRDYRYNEQFF.

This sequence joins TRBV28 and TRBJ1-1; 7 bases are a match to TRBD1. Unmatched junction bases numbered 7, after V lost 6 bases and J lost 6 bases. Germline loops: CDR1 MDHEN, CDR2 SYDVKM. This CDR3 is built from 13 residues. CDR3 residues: CASRQTGSPEAFF. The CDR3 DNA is TGTGCCAGCAGACAGACAGGGTCCCCTGAAGCTTTCTTT.